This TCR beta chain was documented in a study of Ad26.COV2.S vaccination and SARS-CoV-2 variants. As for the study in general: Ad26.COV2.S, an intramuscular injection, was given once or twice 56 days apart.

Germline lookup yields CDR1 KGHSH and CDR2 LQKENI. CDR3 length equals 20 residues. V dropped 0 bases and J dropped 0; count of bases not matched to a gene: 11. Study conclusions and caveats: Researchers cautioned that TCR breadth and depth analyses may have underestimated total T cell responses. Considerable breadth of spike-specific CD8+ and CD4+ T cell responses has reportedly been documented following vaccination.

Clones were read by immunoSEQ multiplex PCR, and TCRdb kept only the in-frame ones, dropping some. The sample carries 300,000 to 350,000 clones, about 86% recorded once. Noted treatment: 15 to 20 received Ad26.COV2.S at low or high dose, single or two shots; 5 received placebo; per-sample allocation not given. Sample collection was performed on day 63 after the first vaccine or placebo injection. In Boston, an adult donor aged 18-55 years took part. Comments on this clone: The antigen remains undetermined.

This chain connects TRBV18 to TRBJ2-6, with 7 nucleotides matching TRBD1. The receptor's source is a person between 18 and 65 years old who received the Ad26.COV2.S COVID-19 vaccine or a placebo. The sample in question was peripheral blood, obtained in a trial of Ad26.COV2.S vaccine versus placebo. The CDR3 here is CASSPPEQRQGFSGANVLTF. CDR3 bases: TGTGCCAGCTCACCACCGGAACAGAGACAGGGCTTCTCTGGGGCCAACGTCCTGACTTTC.